The clone carrying this T cell receptor (beta chain) was detected a few times. Its cognate antigen is unknown. V was clipped by 6 bases and J by 5 bases; unmatched bases: 7. This CDR3 contains 15 residues. The record originates from a study of T-cell reconstitution after alpha-beta-depleted transplantation in children. Study-wide points: Surviving recipient T cells and thymic progenitors underlay high day-60 TCRbeta diversity in some patients. Expanded graft clones numbering several hundred reportedly gave rise to alpha-beta T cells about two months after transplant.

Library preparation (for TCRbeta) was performed with unique molecular identifiers. MiXCR, applied by TCRdb to the PCR reads, yields one record per CDR3 protein. The sample shows approximately 800,000 distinct CDR3 sequences, about 15% of them seen only once. This clonotype was sampled from a male patient younger than 18 who had a stem cell transplant for acute lymphoblastic leukemia, so the T cells may come from the graft donor. Sequencing used PBMCs, mostly from graft donor cells, obtained 360 days after TCRalphabeta/CD19-depleted stem cell transplant. The chain carries TRBV12-3 or TRBV12-4 and TRBJ2-2, with 9 bases lining up with TRBD1. The CDR3 loop is CASSWGTGRTGELFF. CDR3 DNA: TGTGCCAGCAGCTGGGGGACAGGGAGGACCGGGGAGCTGTTTTTT.